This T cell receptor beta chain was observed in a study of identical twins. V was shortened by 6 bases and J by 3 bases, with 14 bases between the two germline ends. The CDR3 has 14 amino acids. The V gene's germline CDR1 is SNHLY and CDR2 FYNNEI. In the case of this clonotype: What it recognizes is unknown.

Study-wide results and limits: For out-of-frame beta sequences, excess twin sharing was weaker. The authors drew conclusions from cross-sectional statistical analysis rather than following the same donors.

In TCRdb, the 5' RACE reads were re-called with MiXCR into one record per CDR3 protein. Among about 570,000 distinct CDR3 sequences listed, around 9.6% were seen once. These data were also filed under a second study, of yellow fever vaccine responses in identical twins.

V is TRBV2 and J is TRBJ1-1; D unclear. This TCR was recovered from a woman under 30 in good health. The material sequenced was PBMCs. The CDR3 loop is CASRETTVDTEAFF. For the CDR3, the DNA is TGTGCCAGCAGAGAGACGACGGTGGACACTGAAGCTTTCTTT.